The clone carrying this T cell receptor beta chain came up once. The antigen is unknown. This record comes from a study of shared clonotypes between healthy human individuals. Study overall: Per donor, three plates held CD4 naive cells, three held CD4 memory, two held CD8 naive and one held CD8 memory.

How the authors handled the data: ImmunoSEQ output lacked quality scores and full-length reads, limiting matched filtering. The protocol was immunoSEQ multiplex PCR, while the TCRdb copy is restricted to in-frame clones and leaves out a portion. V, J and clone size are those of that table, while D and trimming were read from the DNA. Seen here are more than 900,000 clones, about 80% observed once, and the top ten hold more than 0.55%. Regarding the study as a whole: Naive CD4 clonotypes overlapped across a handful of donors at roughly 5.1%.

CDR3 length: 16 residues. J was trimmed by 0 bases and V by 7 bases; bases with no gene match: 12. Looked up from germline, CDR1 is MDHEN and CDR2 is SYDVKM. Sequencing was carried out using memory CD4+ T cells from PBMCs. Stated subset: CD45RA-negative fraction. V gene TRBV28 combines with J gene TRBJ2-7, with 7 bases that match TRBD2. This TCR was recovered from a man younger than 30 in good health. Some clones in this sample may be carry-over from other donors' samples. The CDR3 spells CASTRGGGSSSYEQYF. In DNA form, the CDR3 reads TGTGCCAGCACACGTGGGGGAGGGTCCAGCTCCTACGAGCAGTACTTC.